This TCR beta chain was recorded in a study of T cells in Graves' hyperthyroidism and ophthalmopathy. General observations from the study: Onset of ophthalmopathy came a median roughly 6.5 months after the model predicted it.

RNA transcripts yielded amplified TCR beta CDR3 regions. With the HTBI primer set, the TCR CDR3 went through a first round of RT-PCR. Using its own MiXCR run on the multiplex PCR reads, TCRdb lists one record per CDR3 protein. The table has 350,000 to 500,000 distinct CDR3 sequences, around 13% seen once. In its sample, this clonotype was seen many times. As yet, its antigen is unknown. Germline V gene lookup returns CDR1 WSHSY and CDR2 SAAADI. The junction had 5 bases not matched to a gene; V was cut back by 7 bases and J by 4 bases. The CDR3 has 14 residues. The chain joins TRBV10-2 to TRBJ2-1; 9 bases map to TRBD2. Material for sequencing was blood. This sequence was found in a young woman with Graves' hyperthyroidism. CDR3 nucleotide sequence: TGCGCCAGCATAGCGGGAGTGGAATACAATGAGCAGTTCTTC. Translating gives CASIAGVEYNEQFF.